A single sample is the source of the 32 T cell receptor beta chains below, sequenced in a study of T cells in Graves' hyperthyroidism and ophthalmopathy. The CDR3 regions of TCR beta were amplified from RNA transcripts. A set of HTBI primers served as the primers for a first-round RT-PCR of the TCR CDR3. TCRdb itself ran the multiplex PCR reads through MiXCR, one entry per CDR3 protein. This sample has hundreds of thousands of distinct CDR3 sequences, with roughly 14% found just once. What was sequenced was blood. The receptors derive from a woman in her thirties or forties with Graves' ophthalmopathy.

Many counts were recorded for this clonotype. V gene TRBV25-1 combines with J gene TRBJ2-7, with D hard to call. This CDR3 is 12 amino acids long. V lost 4 bases to trimming and J lost 3 bases, with 7 bases between them. The V gene's germline CDR1 is MGHDK and CDR2 SYGVNS. The CDR3 reads CASSGSFYEQYF. In nucleotides, the CDR3 is TGTGCCAGCAGTGGCTCATTCTACGAGCAGTACTTC.

The chain has TRBV28 and TRBJ1-1; D is undetermined. Germline CDR1 is MDHEN and CDR2 is SYDVKM. The CDR3 consists of 16 residues. V dropped 5 bases and J dropped 1 base, with 17 bases sitting between them. The CDR3: CASSPHSGRWNTEAFF. The DNA of the CDR3 is TGTGCCAGCAGTCCGCATTCGGGTCGTTGGAACACTGAAGCTTTCTTT.

CDR3 bases: TGTGCCAGCAGTGAACCTCCCCCCTACGAGCAGTACTTC. Amino acids: CASSEPPPYEQYF. The V call is TRBV6-1, the J call TRBJ2-7, with D unclear. CDR3 length equals 13 residues. V shed 2 bases and J shed 2 bases, with 7 bases lying between them. Germline V gene data show CDR1 as MNHNS and CDR2 as SASEGT.

This clonotype was observed a few times. V and J are TRBV5-8 and TRBJ1-3; D is unclear. This CDR3 spans 11 amino acids. The V end was cut by 3 bases, the J end by 4 bases, with 2 bases between. Germline V CDR1 and CDR2: SGHTS, YDEGEE. CDR3: CASSWGNTIYF. The CDR3 DNA reads TGTGCCAGCAGCTGGGGAAACACCATATATTTT.

At least ten counts were recorded for this clonotype. J is TRBJ2-5 and V is TRBV28; TRBD1 aligns across 7 bases. Germline V gives CDR1 MDHEN, CDR2 SYDVKM. This CDR3 comprises 12 residues. V lost 7 bases and J lost 3; bases outside the gene matches: 2. Written as DNA, the CDR3 is TGTGCCAGCACGGGACAGAAAGAGACCCAGTACTTC. It encodes CASTGQKETQYF.

This clonotype was seen more than once but under ten times. This chain uses TRBV6-2 or TRBV6-3 with TRBJ2-2; no clear D gene. V was pared by 7 bases and J by 6 bases, with 15 bases between. In germline, CDR1 is MNHEY, CDR2 SVGEGT. The CDR3 spans 14 residues. As DNA, the CDR3 is TGTGCCAGCACTCCCAAACGGGTCCCCGGGGAGCTGTTTTTT. Protein: CASTPKRVPGELFF.

This clonotype was seen at least ten times. This chain joins TRBV6-1 and TRBJ1-6; no definite D call. Germline-derived CDR1 and CDR2 are MNHNS and SASEGT. The CDR3 is made up of 13 amino acids. The V and J ends lost 7 bases and 9 bases respectively, with 13 bases between them. In DNA, the CDR3 is TGTGCCAGCATGCGGAGGAGCGGTTCACCCCTCCACTTT. It yields the protein CASMRRSGSPLHF.

CDR3 loop: CSATGVGMNTEAFF. Here the CDR3 DNA reads TGCAGTGCGACAGGGGTTGGGATGAACACTGAAGCTTTCTTT. This chain uses TRBV20-1 with TRBJ1-1, with 8 bases lining up with TRBD1. CDR1 is DFQATT and CDR2 is SNEGSKA in the germline V gene (reference sequence). V lost 6 bases, J lost 0 bases, and 6 bases stayed unmatched. CDR3 length: 14 amino acids.

A few counts support this clonotype. The gene calls are TRBV10-1 and TRBJ1-1, with D perhaps matching TRBD1 (5 bases). V was pared by 4 bases and J by 2 bases, with 8 bases between. Germline V lookup: CDR1 WNHNN, CDR2 SYGVQD (reference sequence). This CDR3 comprises 13 residues. The CDR3: CASSGQFNTEAFF. The CDR3 coding sequence is TGCGCCAGCAGTGGACAGTTCAACACTGAAGCTTTCTTT.

This clonotype occurred a few times. The chain links TRBV28 to TRBJ1-2, with a possible D match to TRBD1 (5 bases). V lost 6 bases and J lost 4, with 12 bases in between. Germline loops: CDR1 MDHEN, CDR2 SYDVKM. The CDR3 consists of 13 residues. CDR3 residues: CASRAQGTYGYTF. The DNA of the CDR3 is TGTGCCAGCAGGGCCCAGGGAACCTATGGCTACACCTTC.

Ten or more counts support this clonotype. The V and J genes are TRBV6-1 and TRBJ2-7; 10 positions agree with TRBD2. This CDR3 contains 17 residues. Trimming at V came to 1 base and at J to 6 bases, leaving 12 bases not matched to a gene. Germline V gene lookup returns CDR1 MNHNS and CDR2 SASEGT. CDR3 bases: TGTGCCAGCAGTGAAGGGTGGGGGACTAGCGAGGGGGGCGAGCAGTACTTC. Amino acid sequence: CASSEGWGTSEGGEQYF.

The chain uses TRBV20-1 and TRBJ1-1; D call uncertain. From germline, CDR1 is DFQATT and CDR2 SNEGSKA (reference sequence). This CDR3 contains 14 residues. The germline V and J ends were trimmed by 6 bases and 7 bases, with 21 bases remaining between them. CDR3 loop: CSAPRSGSLGEAFF. The CDR3 nucleotides read TGCAGTGCCCCCCGTTCGGGTTCGTTAGGTGAAGCTTTCTTT.

In this sample, this clonotype turned up many times. The chain joins TRBV12-3 or TRBV12-4 to TRBJ2-6, with D unresolved. Trimming shortened V by 7 bases and J by 0 bases, and 10 bases separated the two germline ends. The CDR3 has 15 residues. CDR3 residues: CASTGALSGANVLTF. CDR3 bases: TGTGCCAGCACCGGAGCCCTCTCTGGGGCCAACGTCCTGACTTTC.

This clonotype was seen at least ten times. The genes are TRBV27 and TRBJ2-2; 7 nucleotides agree with TRBD2. Germline CDR1 and CDR2: MNHEY and SMNVEV (reference sequence). V was clipped by 5 bases and J by 4 bases; unmatched bases: 4. The CDR3 runs to 14 residues. CDR3 nucleotides: TGTGCCAGCAGTCGGGGGGAGCGCACCGGGGAGCTGTTTTTT. Protein sequence: CASSRGERTGELFF.

The chain uses TRBV2 and TRBJ2-2; possible D gene TRBD1, 6 bases. Germline loops: CDR1 SNHLY, CDR2 FYNNEI. CDR3 length equals 14 residues. Trimming shortened V by 6 bases and J by 5 bases, and 13 bases separated the two germline ends. The CDR3 here is CASRTDSETGELFF. The CDR3 nucleotides are TGTGCCAGCAGAACGGACAGTGAGACCGGGGAGCTGTTTTTT.

There are many counts of this clonotype. The rearrangement joins TRBV7-9 to TRBJ1-1; a possible D gene is TRBD1 (6 bases). V gave up 4 bases and J gave up 6 bases, with 12 bases separating them. Germline CDR1 and CDR2: SEHNR and FQNEAQ (reference sequence). The CDR3 has 13 residues. The CDR3 spells CASSSSRQAEAFF. Here the CDR3 DNA reads TGTGCCAGCAGCTCCTCCAGACAGGCTGAAGCTTTCTTT.

This clonotype was seen only a few times. The chain employs TRBV3-1 and TRBJ2-7; D unclear. Germline CDR1 LGHDT, CDR2 YNNKEL (reference sequence). The CDR3 is 12 amino acids. V lost 3 bases and J lost 3, with 6 bases in between. CDR3 sequence (DNA): TGTGCCAGCAGCCAGAGACACTACGAGCAGTACTTC. It is translated as CASSQRHYEQYF.

There are a few counts of this clonotype. The chain recombines TRBV27 with TRBJ2-7, with 9 bases lining up with TRBD2. The CDR3 covers 19 residues. Losses at the gene ends were 5 bases for V and 2 bases for J; bases not matched to a gene: 19. Looked up from germline, CDR1 is MNHEY and CDR2 is SMNVEV (reference sequence). CDR3 in DNA: TGTGCCAGCAGTACCAAGACAGGAGTAGCGGGGGTCCTCCCCTACGAGCAGTACTTC. Translation gives CASSTKTGVAGVLPYEQYF.

This clonotype came up many times. The V call is TRBV2, the J call TRBJ1-3, with D uncertain. Per germline, CDR1 SNHLY and CDR2 FYNNEI. V was clipped by 5 bases and J by 0 bases, with 11 bases between them. The CDR3 contains 15 residues. The CDR3 is CASSPDGYSGNTIYF. CDR3 nucleotide sequence: TGTGCCAGCAGTCCGGACGGTTACTCTGGAAACACCATATATTTT.

This clonotype was counted ten times or more. The chain carries TRBV11-2 and TRBJ2-7; TRBD2 agrees at 7 bases. From germline, CDR1 is SGHAT and CDR2 FQNNGV. The CDR3 has 16 amino acids. The J segment lost 5 bases and the V segment lost 0 bases, leaving 10 bases of the junction unmatched. The CDR3 loop reads CASSLEAGVSTHEQYF. Written as DNA, the CDR3 is TGTGCCAGCAGCTTAGAGGCGGGAGTTTCCACTCACGAGCAGTACTTC.

This clonotype appeared a few times. The V gene is TRBV7-9, the J gene TRBJ1-1; possible D gene TRBD1, 6 bases. CDR3 length: 13 amino acids. The V and J ends lost 5 bases and 6 bases respectively, with 13 bases between them. Germline CDR1 is SEHNR and CDR2 is FQNEAQ (reference sequence). CDR3 sequence reads: CASSLTGSAEAFF. CDR3 DNA: TGTGCCAGCAGCCTAACAGGGTCGGCTGAAGCTTTCTTT.

This clonotype appeared many times. This chain uses TRBV27 with TRBJ1-1; no reliable D call. The germline CDR1 and CDR2 sequences are MNHEY and SMNVEV (reference sequence). V lost 3 bases to trimming and J lost 3 bases, with 8 bases between them. This CDR3 is 13 amino acids long. The CDR3 coding sequence is TGTGCCAGCAGTTTCATGGGAGACACTGAAGCTTTCTTT. Amino acid sequence: CASSFMGDTEAFF.

This clonotype has a count of ten or more. The chain employs TRBV11-2 and TRBJ2-1; 12 nucleotides match TRBD2. CDR3 length equals 15 residues. The germline CDR1 and CDR2 sequences are SGHAT and FQNNGV. The V gene end was trimmed by 5 bases and the J gene end by 7 bases; junction bases not matched to a gene: 6. CDR3 coding DNA: TGTGCCAGCAGCGCCGGGACTAGCGGGCGGAATGAGCAGTTCTTC. This translates into CASSAGTSGRNEQFF.

This clonotype was recorded at least ten times. The chain recombines TRBV5-1 with TRBJ2-5; 13 bases line up with TRBD2. V was pared by 5 bases and J by 4 bases, with 8 bases of the junction left unmatched. This CDR3 comprises 16 residues. The germline gives CDR1 SGHRS, CDR2 YFSETQ. The DNA for the CDR3 is TGCGCCAGCAGTCCTGGACTAGCGGGAGTAGGAGAGACCCAGTACTTC. Encoded protein: CASSPGLAGVGETQYF.

This clonotype showed up many times. The chain is built from TRBV7-9 and TRBJ2-7; the D is unclear. Germline V gene lookup returns CDR1 SEHNR and CDR2 FQNEAQ (reference sequence). V shed 1 base and J shed 6 bases, with 10 bases lying between them. This CDR3 region has 13 residues. CDR3 DNA sequence: TGTGCCAGCAGCTTAGGGGGATTCGGCGAGCAGTACTTC. Translation gives CASSLGGFGEQYF. Combining the CDR3 with reference TRBV7-9 and TRBJ2-7 gives the whole variable domain DTGVSQNPRHKITKRGQNVTFRCDPISEHNRLYWYRQTLGQGPEFLTYFQNEAQLEKSRLLSDRFSAERPKGSFSTLEIQRTEQGDSAMYLCASSLGGFGEQYFGPGTRLTVT.

This clonotype was counted at least ten times. This sequence joins TRBV12-3 or TRBV12-4 and TRBJ1-5, with no clear D. The CDR3 has 13 residues. V was trimmed by 5 bases and J by 5 bases, leaving 10 bases between them. The CDR3 DNA reads TGTGCCAGCAGTCCCAAGATAGATCAGCCCCAGCATTTT. Translating it yields CASSPKIDQPQHF.

The chain carries TRBV11-2 and TRBJ2-5; 12 bases align to TRBD2. The germline CDR1 and CDR2 sequences are SGHAT and FQNNGV. The CDR3 has 18 residues. The trim removed 1 base at V and 1 base at J, leaving 7 bases unmatched. CDR3 loop: CASSLGLAGEAGQETQYF. CDR3 DNA sequence: TGTGCCAGCAGCTTAGGACTAGCGGGAGAGGCGGGCCAAGAGACCCAGTACTTC. The full variable domain, completed using reference TRBV11-2 and TRBJ2-5, is EAGVAQSPRYKIIEKRQSVAFWCNPISGHATLYWYQQILGQGPKLLIQFQNNGVVDDSQLPKDRFSAERLKGVDSTLKIQPAKLEDSAVYLCASSLGLAGEAGQETQYFGPGTRLLVL.

The chain combines TRBV3-1 with TRBJ1-1, with TRBD1 matching over 8 bases. V was clipped by 4 bases and J by 5 bases; unmatched bases: 6. Germline CDR1 is LGHDT and CDR2 is YNNKEL (reference sequence). The CDR3 is 14 residues long. DNA for the CDR3: TGTGCCAGCAGCCCCGATCAGGGGGCAACTGAAGCTTTCTTT. This sequence encodes CASSPDQGATEAFF.

This clonotype has a count of ten or more. This CDR3 reads CASSLSPIYEQYF. Here the CDR3 DNA reads TGCGCCAGCAGCTTGTCCCCCATCTACGAGCAGTACTTC. The chain has TRBV5-1 and TRBJ2-7, with D hard to call. The V and J ends lost 1 base and 3 bases respectively, with 8 bases between them. There are 13 residues in the CDR3. CDR1 is SGHRS and CDR2 is YFSETQ in the germline V gene.

This clonotype occurred a few times. The chain uses TRBV7-9 and TRBJ1-2; 7 positions match TRBD1. The CDR3 runs 14 residues. The junction had 3 bases not matched to a gene; V was cut back by 5 bases and J by 0 bases. Germline-derived CDR1 and CDR2 are SEHNR and FQNEAQ (reference sequence). Here the CDR3 DNA reads TGTGCCAGCAGCCAGGGGGTCCCTAACTATGGCTACACCTTC. This encodes CASSQGVPNYGYTF.

On this clonotype: A junction end diverges from the germline sequence, so it may reflect a read error. V usage is TRBV7-9 and J usage is TRBJ2-5, with D possibly TRBD2 on 6 matching bases. The length of the CDR3 is 14 residues. From germline, CDR1 is SEHNR and CDR2 FQNEAQ (reference sequence). CDR3 bases: TGTGCCAGCAGCTCGGTGCGGGACCAAGAGACCCGGTACTTC. Its translation is CASSSVRDQETRYF.

This clonotype was seen only a few times. This chain links TRBV10-3 with TRBJ2-2; D may be TRBD2 (5 bases). The CDR3 covers 14 residues. Germline values: CDR1 ENHRY, CDR2 SYGVKD. Trimming removed 5 bases at V and 3 bases at J, with 10 bases between. This chain's CDR3 is CAISREQYTGELFF. CDR3 DNA sequence: TGTGCCATCAGTCGGGAACAGTACACCGGGGAGCTGTTTTTT.